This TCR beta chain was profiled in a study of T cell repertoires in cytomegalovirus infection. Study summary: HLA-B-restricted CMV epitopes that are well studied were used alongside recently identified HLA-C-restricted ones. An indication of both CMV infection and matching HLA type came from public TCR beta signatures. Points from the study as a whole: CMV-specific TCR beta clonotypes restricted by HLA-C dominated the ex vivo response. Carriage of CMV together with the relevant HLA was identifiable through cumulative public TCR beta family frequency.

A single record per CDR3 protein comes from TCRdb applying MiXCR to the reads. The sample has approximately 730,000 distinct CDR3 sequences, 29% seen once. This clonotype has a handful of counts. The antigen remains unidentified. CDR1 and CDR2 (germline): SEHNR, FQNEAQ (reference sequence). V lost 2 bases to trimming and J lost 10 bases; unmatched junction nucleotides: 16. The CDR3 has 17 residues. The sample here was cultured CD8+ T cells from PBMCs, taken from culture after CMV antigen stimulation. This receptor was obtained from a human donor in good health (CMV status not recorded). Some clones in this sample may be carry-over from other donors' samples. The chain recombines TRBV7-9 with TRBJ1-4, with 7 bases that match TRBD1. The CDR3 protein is CASSLIEGAQGGRKLFF. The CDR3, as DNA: TGTGCCAGCAGCTTAATTGAGGGGGCGCAGGGAGGTCGAAAACTGTTTTTT.